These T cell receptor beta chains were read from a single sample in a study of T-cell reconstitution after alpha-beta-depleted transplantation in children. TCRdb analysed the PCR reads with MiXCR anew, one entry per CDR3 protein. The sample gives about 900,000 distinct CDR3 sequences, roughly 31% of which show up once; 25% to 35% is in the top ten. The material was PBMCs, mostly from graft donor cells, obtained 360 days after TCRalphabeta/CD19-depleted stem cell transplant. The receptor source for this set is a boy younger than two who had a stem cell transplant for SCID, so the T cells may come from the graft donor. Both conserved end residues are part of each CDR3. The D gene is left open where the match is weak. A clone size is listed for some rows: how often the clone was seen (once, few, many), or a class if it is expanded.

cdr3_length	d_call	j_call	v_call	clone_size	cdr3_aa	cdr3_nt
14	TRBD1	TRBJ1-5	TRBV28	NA	CASTDRGQDQPQHF	TGTGCCAGCACCGACAGGGGACAAGATCAGCCCCAGCATTTT
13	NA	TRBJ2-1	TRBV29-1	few	CSVARGVYNEQFF	TGCAGCGTTGCCCGCGGGGTCTACAATGAGCAGTTCTTC
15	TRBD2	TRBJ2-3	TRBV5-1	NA	CASSLDSGVTNTQYF	TGCGCCAGCAGCCTAGATAGCGGGGTGACAAATACGCAGTATTTT
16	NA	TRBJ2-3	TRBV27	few	CASTPSQGFWTDTQYF	TGTGCCAGCACCCCCAGCCAGGGTTTTTGGACAGATACGCAGTATTTT
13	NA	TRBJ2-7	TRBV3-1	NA	CASSQEAPDEQYF	TGTGCCAGCAGCCAAGAGGCTCCGGACGAGCAGTACTTC
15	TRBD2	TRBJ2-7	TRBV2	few	CASTELLAGDYEQYF	TGTGCCAGCACTGAGCTACTAGCGGGGGACTACGAGCAGTACTTC
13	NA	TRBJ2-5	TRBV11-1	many	CASSPTGWETQYF	TGTGCCAGCAGCCCGACAGGATGGGAGACCCAGTACTTC
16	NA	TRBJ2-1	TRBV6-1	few	CASSRIQGGPYNEQFF	TGTGCCAGCAGTAGAATCCAGGGGGGCCCCTACAATGAGCAGTTCTTC
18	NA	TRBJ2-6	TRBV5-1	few	CASSLPGYAISGANVLTF	TGCGCCAGCAGCCTCCCCGGCTACGCCATCTCTGGGGCCAACGTCCTGACTTTC
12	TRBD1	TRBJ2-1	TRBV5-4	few	CASSWDREMKFF	TGTGCCAGCAGCTGGGACAGGGAAATGAAGTTCTTC
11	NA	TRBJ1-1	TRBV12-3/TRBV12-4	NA	CASRFWREAFF	TGTGCCAGCAGATTTTGGAGGGAGGCTTTCTTT
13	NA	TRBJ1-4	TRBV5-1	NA	CASSFGTPEKLFF	TGCGCCAGCAGCTTCGGGACACCTGAAAAACTGTTTTTT
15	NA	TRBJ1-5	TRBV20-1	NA	CSAYVWGVGKQPQHF	TGCAGTGCTTACGTCTGGGGGGTAGGGAAACAGCCCCAGCATTTT
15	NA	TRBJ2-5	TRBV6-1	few	CASSRGSVSQETQYF	TGTGCCAGCAGCCGAGGGTCTGTCAGCCAAGAGACCCAGTACTTC
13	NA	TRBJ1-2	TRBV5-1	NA	CASSPVGGRGYTF	TGCGCCAGCAGCCCTGTGGGGGGTCGAGGCTACACCTTC
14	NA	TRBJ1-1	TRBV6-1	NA	CASQRGVGDTEAFF	TGTGCCAGCCAACGGGGGGTCGGGGACACTGAAGCTTTCTTT
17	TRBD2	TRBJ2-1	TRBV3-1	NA	CASSQEIAGDLYNEQFF	TGTGCCAGCAGCCAAGAAATAGCGGGGGACCTATACAATGAGCAGTTCTTC
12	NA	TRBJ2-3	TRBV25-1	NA	CASSEFPDTQYF	TGTGCCAGCAGTGAATTCCCTGATACGCAGTATTTT
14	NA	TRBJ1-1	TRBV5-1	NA	CASSLPGVNTEAFF	TGCGCCAGCAGCTTGCCAGGCGTGAACACTGAAGCTTTCTTT
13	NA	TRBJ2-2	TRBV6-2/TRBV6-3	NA	CASSYGVTGELFF	TGTGCCAGCAGTTATGGGGTAACCGGGGAGCTGTTTTTT
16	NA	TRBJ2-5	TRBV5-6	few	CASSFFGTVLEETQYF	TGTGCCAGCAGCTTCTTCGGGACTGTGTTGGAAGAGACCCAGTACTTC
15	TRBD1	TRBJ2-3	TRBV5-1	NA	CASSGTGQNTDTQYF	TGCGCCAGCAGCGGAACGGGACAGAACACAGATACGCAGTATTTT
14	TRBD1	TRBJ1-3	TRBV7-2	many	CASSRDSSGNTIYF	TGTGCCAGCAGCCGGGACAGCTCTGGAAACACCATATATTTT
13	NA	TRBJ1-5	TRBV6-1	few	CASSPTVNQPQHF	TGTGCCAGCAGCCCGACAGTTAATCAGCCCCAGCATTTT
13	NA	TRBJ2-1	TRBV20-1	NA	CSAGRGDVSEQFF	TGCAGTGCTGGGAGGGGGGACGTTTCTGAGCAGTTCTTC
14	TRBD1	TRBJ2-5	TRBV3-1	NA	CASSRTGIGVEQYF	TGTGCCAGCAGCCGGACAGGGATTGGGGTAGAGCAGTACTTC
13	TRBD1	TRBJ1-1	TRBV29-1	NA	CSVGQGGSTEAFF	TGCAGCGTGGGCCAGGGGGGAAGCACTGAAGCTTTCTTT
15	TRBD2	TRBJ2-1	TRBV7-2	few	CASSLLAGGTGEQFF	TGTGCCAGCAGCTTATTGGCGGGGGGGACTGGTGAGCAGTTCTTC
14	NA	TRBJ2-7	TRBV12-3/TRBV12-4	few	CASSLSGPPYEQYF	TGTGCCAGCAGTTTGAGCGGCCCTCCCTACGAGCAGTACTTC
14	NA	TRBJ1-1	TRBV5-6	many	CASSLDSRNTEAFF	TGTGCCAGCAGCTTGGATTCCCGGAACACTGAAGCTTTCTTT
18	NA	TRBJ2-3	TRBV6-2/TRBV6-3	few	CASSYRSSTVTSTDTQYF	TGTGCCAGCAGTTATCGGTCGAGCACTGTAACTAGCACAGATACGCAGTATTTT
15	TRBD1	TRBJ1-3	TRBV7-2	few	CASSQQGVSGNTIYF	TGTGCCAGCAGTCAACAGGGGGTCTCTGGAAACACCATATATTTT
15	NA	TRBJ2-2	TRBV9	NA	CASSVSGSRAGELFF	TGTGCCAGCAGCGTATCGGGGAGTAGGGCCGGGGAGCTGTTTTTT
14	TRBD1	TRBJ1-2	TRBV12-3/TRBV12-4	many	CASSLEQHRGGYTF	TGTGCCAGCAGTTTAGAGCAGCACAGGGGTGGCTACACCTTC
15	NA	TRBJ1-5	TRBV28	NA	CASSPHRSGNQPQHF	TGTGCCAGCAGTCCTCACAGGTCTGGCAATCAGCCCCAGCATTTT
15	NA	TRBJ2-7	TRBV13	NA	CASSLTPRTAYEQYF	TGTGCCAGCAGCCTAACACCCCGGACAGCCTACGAGCAGTACTTC
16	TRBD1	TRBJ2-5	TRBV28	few	CASSFHPGTGEETQYF	TGTGCCAGCAGTTTCCATCCCGGGACAGGGGAAGAGACCCAGTACTTC
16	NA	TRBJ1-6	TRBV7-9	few	CASSLRATGYNSPLHF	TGTGCCAGCAGCTTACGGGCGACAGGCTATAATTCACCCCTCCACTTT
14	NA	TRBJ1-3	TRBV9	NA	CASSVTPTGNTIYF	TGTGCCAGCAGCGTAACCCCAACTGGAAACACCATATATTTT
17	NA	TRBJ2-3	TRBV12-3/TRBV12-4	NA	CASSSDTGFPRMDTQYF	TGTGCCAGCAGTTCAGATACAGGGTTCCCCCGAATGGATACGCAGTATTTT
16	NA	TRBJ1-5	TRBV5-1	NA	CASSPTLRDSNQPQHF	TGCGCCAGCAGCCCGACCTTGAGAGATAGCAATCAGCCCCAGCATTTT
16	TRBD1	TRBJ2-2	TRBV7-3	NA	CASSSHRDRNTGELFF	TGTGCCAGCAGCTCCCACCGGGACAGGAACACCGGGGAGCTGTTTTTT